The 18 T cell receptor beta chains below come from one sample, sequenced in a study of T cells in Graves' hyperthyroidism and ophthalmopathy. Researchers took RNA transcripts and amplified the TCR beta CDR3 regions from them. The primer set for the first-round RT-PCR of the TCR CDR3 was HTBI. TCRdb used MiXCR to reprocess the multiplex PCR reads, holding one entry per CDR3 protein. The sample yields almost 500,000 distinct CDR3 sequences, about 20% seen once. The sequenced sample was blood. Receptors were obtained from a woman in her sixties or seventies with Graves' ophthalmopathy.

This clonotype was counted at least ten times. The rearrangement links TRBV20-1 to TRBJ2-7; TRBD1 is a possible D gene (6 bases). With 5 bases removed from V and 4 bases from J, the gap between germline ends came to 12 bases. This CDR3 comprises 12 residues. Germline CDR1 and CDR2: DFQATT and SNEGSKA (reference sequence). Here the CDR3 DNA reads TGCAGTGCTCTATCGGACAGATACGAGCAGTACTTC. Its protein is CSALSDRYEQYF.

Written as DNA, the CDR3 is TGTGCCAGCAGTTCCGTCAGGGGCGGGGAGCTGTTTTTT. Translated: CASSSVRGGELFF. V is TRBV12-3 or TRBV12-4 and J is TRBJ2-2; D perhaps matches TRBD1 (6 bases). CDR3 size: 13 residues. The V gene lost 4 bases and the J gene lost 7 bases, with 10 bases spanning the gap.

The chain carries TRBV6-2 or TRBV6-3 and TRBJ1-5; perhaps TRBD1 as D (6 bases). The ends were cut back, 2 bases at V and 3 bases at J, with 8 bases in the middle. This CDR3 spans 14 amino acids. The V gene's germline CDR1 is MNHEY and CDR2 SVGEGT. This chain's CDR3 is CASSYGDINQPQHF. The CDR3 coding sequence is TGTGCCAGCAGTTACGGGGACATCAATCAGCCCCAGCATTTT.

This clonotype was detected only a few times. V is TRBV20-1 and J is TRBJ2-3; the D gene is possibly TRBD1 (6 bases). The CDR3 length is 16 residues. The V gene lost 3 bases and the J gene lost 6 bases, with 22 bases spanning the gap. Germline V CDR1 and CDR2: DFQATT, SNEGSKA (reference sequence). The CDR3 spells CSASPDRPRTADTQYF. As DNA, the CDR3 is TGCAGTGCTAGTCCCGACAGGCCCAGGACGGCGGATACGCAGTATTTT.

CDR3 in DNA: TGCAGTGCCCGACCACTACGCGGGAGGCCCCAAGGAGGGGAGCTGTTTTTT. It yields the protein CSARPLRGRPQGGELFF. The chain is built from TRBV20-1 and TRBJ2-2, with 8 bases aligning to TRBD2. Trimming took 6 bases from V and 8 from J; bases not matched to a gene: 20. The V gene's germline CDR1 is DFQATT and CDR2 SNEGSKA (reference sequence). This CDR3 is built from 17 residues.

This clonotype was seen just once. The chain has TRBV9 and TRBJ2-2, with D perhaps TRBD2 (6 bases). V lost 2 bases and J 3 bases, leaving 11 bases between the germline ends. Germline V CDR1 and CDR2: SGDLS, YYNGEE. The CDR3 has 15 residues. CDR3 amino acids: CASSVGREYTGELFF. Written as DNA, the CDR3 is TGTGCCAGCAGCGTGGGCCGGGAGTACACCGGGGAGCTGTTTTTT.

This clonotype came up many times. The rearrangement joins TRBV20-1 to TRBJ1-2; no firm D call. The CDR3 has 13 residues. The V end was cut by 0 bases, the J end by 0 bases, with 5 bases between. Germline V gene lookup returns CDR1 DFQATT and CDR2 SNEGSKA (reference sequence). Here the CDR3 reads CSAREIANYGYTF. The CDR3 nucleotides read TGCAGTGCTAGAGAAATTGCTAACTATGGCTACACCTTC.

This chain connects TRBV5-1 to TRBJ2-3; possibly TRBD2 for D (5 bases). Trimming removed 4 bases from V and 4 bases from J, with 13 bases in between. CDR3 size: 14 residues. Germline CDR1 is SGHRS and CDR2 is YFSETQ. The CDR3 DNA follows: TGCGCCAGCAGCCCGGACTGGGGATCAGATACGCAGTATTTT. Translated: CASSPDWGSDTQYF.

This clonotype has ten or more counts. The chain carries TRBV28 and TRBJ2-1; 11 nucleotides match TRBD2. The V segment lost 6 bases and the J segment 3 bases; nucleotides outside the gene matches: 4. The CDR3 runs 15 residues. Germline V gives CDR1 MDHEN, CDR2 SYDVKM. CDR3 sequence reads: CASSLAGGIYNEQFF. For the CDR3, the DNA is TGTGCCAGCAGCTTAGCGGGAGGGATCTACAATGAGCAGTTCTTC. Looking up the rest from reference TRBV28 and TRBJ2-1 gives the full variable domain: DVKVTQSSRYLVKRTGEKVFLECVQDMDHENMFWYRQDPGLGLRLIYFSYDVKMKEKGDIPEGYSVSREKKERFSLILESASTNQTSMYLCASSLAGGIYNEQFFGPGTRLTVL.

Ten or more counts support this clonotype. V gene TRBV3-1 combines with J gene TRBJ1-2; no clear D. Germline V gene lookup returns CDR1 LGHDT and CDR2 YNNKEL (reference sequence). Trimming took 4 bases from V and 0 from J, leaving 9 bases between them. The CDR3 extends over 14 amino acids. The CDR3 DNA sequence: TGTGCCAGCAGCCTAACAGCGGCTAACTATGGCTACACCTTC. Translated: CASSLTAANYGYTF.

Regarding this clonotype: With a much larger clone just one base away, this may be a read error. This sequence joins TRBV2 and TRBJ1-1; possible D gene TRBD1, 5 bases. The V gene lost 8 bases and the J gene lost 7 bases, with 17 bases spanning the gap. The CDR3 is 13 amino acids. CDR1 is SNHLY and CDR2 is FYNNEI in the germline V gene. The CDR3 nucleotides read TGTGCCAGCGGGTATGGAACAGGAGGTGAAGCTTTCTTT. Its protein product is CASGYGTGGEAFF.

In this sample, this clonotype turned up a few times. The chain couples TRBV5-1 to TRBJ2-1, with TRBD2 matching over 12 bases. Germline values: CDR1 SGHRS, CDR2 YFSETQ. This CDR3 spans 16 amino acids. The junction had 7 bases not matched to a gene; V was cut back by 4 bases and J by 5 bases. In DNA form, the CDR3 reads TGCGCCAGCAGCAACGGGACTAGCGGGCGACACAATGAGCAGTTCTTC. It is translated as CASSNGTSGRHNEQFF.

Concerning this clonotype itself: Likely a read error: the CDR3 ends without its conserved phenylalanine or tryptophan. The chain combines TRBV10-2 with TRBJ2-7, with D perhaps matching TRBD2 (5 bases). The CDR3 extends over 14 amino acids. Germline CDR1 is WSHSY and CDR2 is SAAADI. The V end was cut by 4 bases, the J end by 3 bases, with 13 bases between. In nucleotides, the CDR3 is TGCGCCAGCAGTGGTATTAGGAGGAACTACGAGCAGTACCTC. Translating it yields CASSGIRRNYEQYL.

The table lists this clonotype with a few counts. The gene calls are TRBV30 and TRBJ2-7; possibly TRBD1 for D (6 bases). V dropped 2 bases and J dropped 7 bases, with 24 bases sitting between them. This CDR3 is 16 amino acids long. The germline V gene encodes CDR1 GTSNPN and CDR2 SVGIG (reference sequence). The CDR3 here is CAWSYLIGTGFGEQYF. The CDR3 DNA is TGTGCCTGGAGTTATTTAATCGGTACAGGGTTTGGAGAGCAGTACTTC.

This clonotype was observed a handful of times. The V gene is TRBV28, the J gene TRBJ1-6, with D unresolved. CDR3 size: 16 residues. The ends were cut back, 6 bases at V and 7 bases at J, with 19 bases in the middle. Germline V gene lookup returns CDR1 MDHEN and CDR2 SYDVKM. The CDR3 region has the DNA TGTGCCAGCAGATCCTTTCCGGCGGGGTGGAATTCACCCCTCCACTTT. It codes for CASRSFPAGWNSPLHF.

This clonotype was seen more than once but under ten times. The rearrangement links TRBV7-3 to TRBJ2-7; 7 bases match TRBD1. The CDR3 contains 16 residues. V lost 5 bases and J lost 7; bases outside the gene matches: 17. Looked up from germline, CDR1 is SGHTA and CDR2 is FQGTGA. CDR3 bases: TGTGCCAGCAGCCTACTGGGGGACAGTCGGTGCGGTGAGCAGTACTTC. Its protein is CASSLLGDSRCGEQYF.

This clonotype was recorded at least ten times. This rearrangement joins TRBV28 to TRBJ2-7; a possible D gene is TRBD1 (6 bases). CDR1 and CDR2 from the germline V gene are MDHEN and SYDVKM. The ends were cut back, 8 bases at V and 2 bases at J, with 13 bases in the middle. The length of the CDR3 is 13 residues. The CDR3 region is CASSRDIPYEQYF. As DNA, the CDR3 is TGTGCCAGCTCTCGGGACATACCCTACGAGCAGTACTTC.

The rearrangement uses TRBV12-5 and TRBJ1-1; a possible D gene is TRBD1 (6 bases). The germline V gene has CDR1 LGHNT and CDR2 FRNRAP. V lost 1 base to trimming and J lost 3 bases, with 15 bases between them. The CDR3 length is 16 residues. As DNA, the CDR3 is TGTGCTAGTGGTTTGGAAACAGGGCGTCAGGACACTGAAGCTTTCTTT. This gives the protein CASGLETGRQDTEAFF.